Following are 22 T cell receptor beta chains from one sample sequenced in a study of cytomegalovirus exposure and HLA in healthy donors. The PCR made use of 60 Vbeta and 13 Jbeta primers. The method was immunoSEQ multiplex PCR; TCRdb's version includes in-frame clones alone and lacks a portion of them. The profile covers roughly 190,000 clones, with around 79% appearing a single time and roughly 1.5% taken by the ten largest. Sequencing was done on a sample of PBMCs. The receptors derive from a girl aged 5 to 17 in good health and CMV-seropositive.

The chain has TRBV5-4 and TRBJ2-2; TRBD2 matches at 8 bases. J was trimmed by 5 bases and V by 4 bases; bases with no gene match: 7. The CDR3 contains 15 residues. Germline CDR1 and CDR2: SGHNT and YYREEE (reference sequence). The CDR3 loop reads CASSKTGGPTGELFF. CDR3 DNA: TGTGCCAGCAGCAAAACGGGGGGGCCAACCGGGGAGCTGTTTTTT. Full variable domain (rest looked up from reference TRBV5-4 and TRBJ2-2): ETGVTQSPTHLIKTRGQQVTLRCSSQSGHNTVSWYQQALGQGPQFIFQYYREEENGRGNFPPRFSGLQFPNYSSELNVNALELDDSALYLCASSKTGGPTGELFFGEGSRLTVL.

The rearrangement joins TRBV5-8 to TRBJ1-5; 9 bases agree with TRBD1. Unmatched junction bases numbered 2, after V lost 0 bases and J lost 4 bases. This CDR3 comprises 15 residues. Germline loops: CDR1 SGHTS, CDR2 YDEGEE. The CDR3 bases are TGTGCCAGCAGCTTGGGACAGGGGGGAAATCAGCCCCAGCATTTT. Translating it yields CASSLGQGGNQPQHF.

The rearrangement links TRBV5-5 to TRBJ2-3; D is undetermined. CDR1 is SGHKS and CDR2 is YYEKEE in the germline V gene (reference sequence). Trimming left V 1 base short and J 5 bases short, with 5 bases between. This CDR3 spans 12 amino acids. This CDR3 reads CASSLLGDTQYF. The DNA of the CDR3 is TGTGCCAGCAGCTTGCTAGGAGATACGCAGTATTTT.

This clone was picked up one time. The genes are TRBV20-1 and TRBJ2-3; D is undetermined. Germline loops: CDR1 DFQATT, CDR2 SNEGSKA (reference sequence). The V end lost 7 bases, the J end lost 5 bases, and 10 bases lay between the germline ends. The CDR3 sequence is 11 residues long. CDR3 DNA sequence: TGCAGTGGAAAACTTGTAGATACGCAGTATTTT. This gives the protein CSGKLVDTQYF.

This clone appeared a single time. The rearrangement links TRBV4-3 to TRBJ2-3, with 9 positions matching TRBD2. V was clipped by 1 base and J by 1 base; unmatched bases: 3. CDR3 length: 16 residues. Germline CDR1 reads LGHNA; CDR2 reads YSLEER. The CDR3 is CASSQGSGGRTDTQYF. The CDR3 region has the DNA TGCGCCAGCAGCCAAGGGAGCGGGGGGCGCACAGATACGCAGTATTTT.

This clone was found a few times. The genes are TRBV6-6 and TRBJ2-1, with 8 bases aligning to TRBD1. V dropped 6 bases and J dropped 7; count of bases not matched to a gene: 2. This CDR3 contains 12 residues. Germline CDR1 reads MNHNY; CDR2 reads SVGAGI (reference sequence). CDR3 loop: CASRNRGNEQFF. The DNA for the CDR3 is TGTGCCAGCAGGAACAGGGGGAATGAGCAGTTCTTC.

The chain links TRBV27 to TRBJ2-2, with 9 positions matching TRBD2. CDR1 is MNHEY and CDR2 is SMNVEV in the germline V gene (reference sequence). CDR3 size: 12 residues. After removal of 9 bases from V and 7 bases from J, the junction contained 3 bases not matched to a gene. Written as DNA, the CDR3 is TGTGCCAGTAGCGGGGGCAACGGGGAGCTGTTTTTT. The encoded protein is CASSGGNGELFF.

The sample holds one count of this clone. This rearrangement joins TRBV27 to TRBJ1-2; 8 nucleotides agree with TRBD1. With V trimmed by 6 bases and J by 4 bases, 13 bases remained unmatched. CDR3 length: 16 amino acids. Germline CDR1 and CDR2: MNHEY and SMNVEV (reference sequence). The CDR3 sequence is CASSTGGVPPGYGYTF. In DNA, the CDR3 is TGTGCCAGCAGCACAGGGGGGGTCCCTCCTGGCTATGGCTACACCTTC.

This clone was seen once. The J gene is TRBJ2-2, the V gene TRBV10-3; D might be TRBD1 (6 bases). Germline V CDR1 and CDR2: ENHRY, SYGVKD. This CDR3 is 15 amino acids long. With 10 bases removed from V and 4 bases from J, the gap between germline ends came to 19 bases. This CDR3 reads CASAQGEAVTGELFF. Here the CDR3 DNA reads TGTGCCAGCGCACAGGGCGAAGCCGTCACCGGGGAGCTGTTTTTT.

The rearrangement joins TRBV7-2 to TRBJ2-3; TRBD2 matches 13 bases. Trimming removed 5 bases from V and 9 bases from J; junction bases left unmatched: 8. The CDR3 contains 15 residues. Germline V gene lookup returns CDR1 SGHTA and CDR2 FQGNSA. CDR3 bases: TGTGCCAGCAGCCTTACTAGCGGGGGGGCTGGGACGCAGTATTTT. Translated, it gives CASSLTSGGAGTQYF.

CDR3 sequence (DNA): TGTGCCAGTCAAAGGGGGCTTGTCACCGGGGAGCTGTTTTTT. Translating gives CASQRGLVTGELFF. V gene TRBV6-5 combines with J gene TRBJ2-2, with TRBD1 matching over 7 bases. V gave up 9 bases and J gave up 4 bases; unmatched junction bases: 8. The CDR3 loop spans 14 amino acids. The germline CDR1 and CDR2 sequences are MNHEY and SVGAGI.

The rearrangement joins TRBV4-3 to TRBJ2-3; 13 positions agree with TRBD2. The CDR3 has 16 residues. With V trimmed by 2 bases and J by 6 bases, 5 bases remained unmatched. The V gene's germline CDR1 is LGHNA and CDR2 YSLEER. CDR3 nucleotide sequence: TGCGCCAGCAGCCAACAACTAGCGGGGGGGGTGGATACGCAGTATTTT. This gives the protein CASSQQLAGGVDTQYF.

V gene TRBV28 combines with J gene TRBJ1-6; 7 nucleotides align to TRBD1. Germline lookup yields CDR1 MDHEN and CDR2 SYDVKM. The CDR3 runs 16 residues. The trim removed 4 bases at V and 2 bases at J, leaving 5 bases unmatched. The CDR3 bases are TGTGCCAGCAGTTCCAACGGACAGGCCTATAATTCACCCCTCCACTTT. It is translated as CASSSNGQAYNSPLHF.

This clone was picked up one time. The chain couples TRBV4-2 to TRBJ1-5, with TRBD1 matching over 9 bases. Germline values: CDR1 LGHNA, CDR2 YNFKEQ. The CDR3 is 18 amino acids. Trimming cost V 3 bases and J 5 bases; bases outside gene matches: 14. CDR3 amino acids: CASSHDPGQGGGHQPQHF. DNA for the CDR3: TGTGCCAGCAGCCATGATCCGGGACAGGGCGGTGGCCATCAGCCCCAGCATTTT.

The genes are TRBV4-2 and TRBJ1-2, with 9 bases that match TRBD1. V lost 0 bases, J lost 6 bases, and 5 bases stayed unmatched. The CDR3 loop spans 15 amino acids. The germline CDR1 and CDR2 sequences are LGHNA and YNFKEQ. Written as DNA, the CDR3 is TGTGCCAGCAGCCAAGAAGAGGGACAGGGTGATGGCTACACCTTC. It codes for CASSQEEGQGDGYTF.

The chain combines TRBV19 with TRBJ2-3; 7 bases align to TRBD2. CDR3 size: 15 residues. Germline V gene lookup returns CDR1 LNHDA and CDR2 SQIVND (reference sequence). The V segment lost 4 bases and the J segment 1 base; nucleotides outside the gene matches: 5. The CDR3 DNA is TGTGCCAGTAGTAGGAGAGGGAGGGGCACAGATACGCAGTATTTT. This codes for CASSRRGRGTDTQYF.

The chain links TRBV6-4 to TRBJ2-7, with TRBD2 as a possible D gene (7 bases). Trimming took off 5 bases at V and 2 bases at J, with 16 bases between the two ends. The CDR3 is 15 residues long. In germline, CDR1 is MRHNA, CDR2 SNTAGT. CDR3 residues: CASSYIAGAPYEQYF. The CDR3 DNA follows: TGTGCCAGCAGTTACATCGCGGGGGCCCCCTACGAGCAGTACTTC.

This clone has more than one count but fewer than ten. The chain couples TRBV6-6 to TRBJ1-1; 10 positions agree with TRBD1. The germline gives CDR1 MNHNY, CDR2 SVGAGI (reference sequence). CDR3 size: 16 residues. The junction had 7 bases not matched to a gene; V was cut back by 6 bases and J by 0 bases. CDR3 residues: CASRKRQGALNTEAFF. The DNA of the CDR3 is TGTGCCAGCAGAAAAAGACAGGGGGCCTTGAACACTGAAGCTTTCTTT.

The genes are TRBV5-4 and TRBJ2-5; D is possibly TRBD2 (6 bases). The length of the CDR3 is 15 residues. CDR1 is SGHNT, CDR2 YYREEE, per germline (reference sequence). V dropped 0 bases and J dropped 5 bases, with 14 bases sitting between them. Here the CDR3 DNA reads TGTGCCAGCAGCTTGGATAGTTTGAGCGGGGAGACCCAGTACTTC. Protein sequence: CASSLDSLSGETQYF.

As DNA, the CDR3 is TGTGCCAGCAGCTTTCCGGGACAGGGGGCCCACGAGCAGTACTTC. Its protein is CASSFPGQGAHEQYF. This chain joins TRBV11-2 and TRBJ2-7, with TRBD1 matching over 12 bases. The ends lost 3 bases at V and 5 bases at J; junction bases unmatched: 5. Germline CDR1 reads SGHAT; CDR2 reads FQNNGV. The CDR3 spans 15 residues.

This chain connects TRBV5-1 to TRBJ1-1; TRBD1 aligns across 8 bases. J lost 7 bases, V lost 4 bases, and 6 bases had no gene match. The CDR3 consists of 13 residues. Germline V CDR1 and CDR2: SGHRS, YFSETQ. The CDR3 loop reads CASSTQDRVEAFF. The CDR3 region has the DNA TGCGCCAGCAGCACCCAGGACAGGGTTGAAGCTTTCTTT.

In this sample, this clone turned up a few times. The chain combines TRBV19 with TRBJ2-4, with D maybe TRBD2 (6 bases). V lost 7 bases, J lost 7 bases, and 11 bases lay in between. This CDR3 region has 12 residues. The V gene's germline CDR1 is LNHDA and CDR2 SQIVND (reference sequence). The CDR3 protein is CASNEGRNIQYF. In DNA, the CDR3 is TGTGCCAGTAACGAGGGGAGGAACATTCAGTACTTC.